A selection of T cell receptor beta chains follows, all from one sample in a study of T-cell memory formation after mild COVID-19. TCRdb passed the 5' RACE reads through MiXCR, listing each CDR3 protein once. The table shows about 540,000 distinct CDR3 sequences, with around 21% occurring only once. Sequenced sample: PBMCs or a T cell subset sorted from them (not recorded which). The receptors were gathered from an adult woman who had mild COVID-19 (a few samples of this study predate the infection). Cell type and time point are not known. Both conserved end residues are part of each CDR3. The D gene is left open where the match is weak. For some rows the clone size is stated as once, few or many, or as a class when expanded; others skip it.

few	TRBV12-3/TRBV12-4	TRBJ2-5	TRBD1	TGTGCCAGCAGGAAGGGGACAGGGGGTATAGAGACCCAGTACTTC	CASRKGTGGIETQYF
many	TRBV7-2	TRBJ2-7	TRBD2	TGTGCCAGCCGTAAGGCTAGCGGCTACGAGCAGTACTTC	CASRKASGYEQYF
few	TRBV12-3/TRBV12-4	TRBJ1-5	.	TGTGCCAGCAGTTTATCGGGAGTAAGGGGCCGTCAGCCCCAGCATTTT	CASSLSGVRGRQPQHF
few	TRBV6-1	TRBJ1-1	.	TGTGCCAGCAGTGAAGTGTCCAGCAGCCAAGCTTTCTTT	CASSEVSSSQAFF
once	TRBV10-3	TRBJ1-3	.	TGTGCCATCAGTGAGTCGACAGGCAGAAATGGAAACACCATATATTTT	CAISESTGRNGNTIYF
.	TRBV3-1	TRBJ2-1	TRBD2	TGTGCCAGCAGCCCCGGGAGGACTAGCGTCTATGAGCAGTTCTTC	CASSPGRTSVYEQFF
.	TRBV7-9	TRBJ2-2	TRBD1	TGTGCCAGCACACCAGGGACAGGGGGTTTCACCGGGGAGCTGTTTTTT	CASTPGTGGFTGELFF
.	TRBV29-1	TRBJ2-1	.	TGCAGCACTCAGACACTGCAAGGTGAGCAGTTCTTC	CSTQTLQGEQFF
few	TRBV7-9	TRBJ2-1	.	TGTGCCAGCAGCTCCCCGTTTAGCTCGGGGCAGTTCTTC	CASSSPFSSGQFF
.	TRBV20-1	TRBJ2-1	TRBD2	TGCAGTGCTAGAGTTAGCGGGAGAGGTTCGGTTGAGCAGTTCTTC	CSARVSGRGSVEQFF
.	TRBV24-1	TRBJ2-3	.	TGTGCCACCTCGTACACAGATACGCAGTATTTT	CATSYTDTQYF
.	TRBV30	TRBJ2-3	.	TGTGCCTGGAGTCCTCGCCCGGAGGGCCGGCTTAGCACAGATACGCAGTATTTT	CAWSPRPEGRLSTDTQYF
many	TRBV12-3/TRBV12-4	TRBJ1-2	.	TGTGCCAGCAGCGACGACAGTCGGTATGGCTACACCTTC	CASSDDSRYGYTF
few	TRBV18	TRBJ2-5	TRBD2	TGTGCCAGCTCACCAGGGACTAGCGACGAGACCCAGTACTTC	CASSPGTSDETQYF
.	TRBV9	TRBJ1-1	.	TGTGCCAGCAGCGCCTACCCCGAGGAAGCTTTCTTT	CASSAYPEEAFF